This T cell receptor (beta chain) was identified in a study of CD8 T cells in ankylosing spondylitis. 5'-RACE, quantitative and with molecular barcodes, yielded the TCR beta libraries. TCRdb re-derived calls from the 5' RACE reads in MiXCR, one entry per CDR3 protein. The data show about 800,000 distinct CDR3 sequences, roughly 10% seen once. To note about this clonotype: Its antigen is not identified.

Findings of the study overall: The study looked at matched synovial fluid samples from ankylosing spondylitis patients. Disease-linked clones were reported to be significantly enriched there. Prior work had noted some motif variants in reactive arthritis blood and synovial fluid. A motif in TCR beta, a set of 8 or 9 highly homologous variants, appeared characteristic of ankylosing spondylitis blood. Within peripheral blood, clones linked to disease were CD8+ and relatively rare.

This CDR3 contains 14 residues. The V end was cut by 2 bases, the J end by 2 bases, with 10 bases between. Germline lookup yields CDR1 SGHRS and CDR2 YFSETQ. The rearrangement joins TRBV5-1 to TRBJ2-5, with a tentative D call TRBD2 (6 bases). Sequencing was carried out using blood, either unsorted or a sorted T cell fraction (not recorded which). This TCR derives from a male donor with ankylosing spondylitis. Written as DNA, the CDR3 is TGCGCCAGCAGCTTTATCGGGACTCAAGAGACCCAGTACTTC. It translates to CASSFIGTQETQYF.